This T cell receptor beta chain emerged from a study of T-cell memory formation after mild COVID-19. Study-wide findings and caveats: CD4+ clones that contracted lay mainly in CM and EM; CD8+ ones lay in EMRA.

This clonotype showed up just a few times. Its antigen is not identified. The V gene's germline CDR1 is LGHNA and CDR2 YNFKEQ. Trimming removed 0 bases at V and 4 bases at J, with 18 bases between. The CDR3 covers 17 residues. TCRdb re-analysed the 5' RACE reads in MiXCR, keeping a single row per CDR3 protein. This table has fewer than 650,000 distinct CDR3 sequences, about 18% appearing once. This TCR was sampled from an adult woman who had mild COVID-19 (a few samples of this study predate the infection). Cell type and time point are not known. Sequencing was carried out using PBMCs or a T cell subset sorted from them (not recorded which). The rearrangement uses TRBV4-2 and TRBJ2-5; D may correspond to TRBD1 or TRBD2 (6 bases each). CDR3 nucleotide sequence: TGTGCCAGCAGCCAAGAGACAGGCGGAGGGTTTAGAGAGACCCAGTACTTC. Protein sequence: CASSQETGGGFRETQYF.